The TCR beta chain described here comes from a study of OX40 agonist ivuxolimab in advanced cancers. Background for the entire study: Ivuxolimab was a fully human IgG2 agonistic monoclonal antibody targeting the costimulatory receptor OX40 (CD134). Prior anti-PD-1, anti-PD-L1 or anti-CTLA-4 therapy was permitted, and checkpoint inhibitors had been received by roughly 42% of dose-escalation patients. The dose-escalation cohort was over 70% male with a mean age of approximately 60 years, ranging from roughly 23 to 79. The point of sequencing TCRbeta in the periphery was to test whether ivuxolimab changed TCR sequence diversity and drove clonal T-cell expansion. Three dose-escalation patients achieved partial responses, one with hepatocellular carcinoma and two with cutaneous melanoma. Intravenous ivuxolimab was administered to patients every 2 weeks at six dose levels: 0.01, 0.1, 0.3, 1.5, 3 and 10 mg/kg. Of the 50 to 55 dose-escalation patients, hepatocellular carcinoma was present in 19, melanoma in approximately 15, renal cell carcinoma in 9 and head and neck cancer in 9. The paper describes the monotherapy dose-escalation part (N of about 50 patients) of the phase I trial of ivuxolimab. On the study overall, not on this receptor specifically: After ivuxolimab, expanded clones were on average more numerous among CD8+ T cells than among CD4+ T cells. Antigen specificity was not determined for the clonally expanded peripheral T cells. In the 0.1-3.0 mg/kg groups, partial responders were among the patients with the lowest normalized peripheral clonal expansion, particularly in CD8+ T cells. Low levels of normalized T-cell clonal expansion were also seen in some nonresponding patients. At doses from 0.1 to 3.0 mg/kg, clonal expansion was seen in both CD4+ and CD8+ blood T cells between baseline and week 6.

Points on this clone: The specificity of this receptor is unknown. No base quality information exists; no much larger clone differs at one position.

The trial excluded patients who had a history of autoimmune disease or who were on systemic immunosuppression. In every dose cohort, peripheral blood was drawn for TCR sequencing at baseline, cycle 4 day 1, and cycle 7 day 1. Samples came from an open-label, multicenter, first-in-human phase I dose-escalation trial of ivuxolimab. The trial enrolled adults with locally advanced or metastatic head and neck squamous cell, hepatocellular, melanoma or renal cell carcinoma. Before TCR sequencing, CD4+ and CD8+ T cells were separately sorted from peripheral blood. V is cut back by 0 bases and J by 5 bases, with 3 bases in the junction unmatched. The germline V gene sets CDR1 to MNHNS and CDR2 to SASEGT. The CDR3, from cysteine to phenylalanine, totals 15 residues. CDR3 DNA is the only sequence kept; it has 45 bases, read in frame from the first base. To sequence the TCRbeta CDR3 region, genomic DNA was isolated from the sorted cells. TCRbeta CDR3 regions were sequenced using the immunoSEQ Assay. TCRdb took this table from immuneACCESS and kept in-frame rearrangements with V and J called. Such tables lack part of the clones; where checked against another copy, unresolved V genes explain under half of the gap, and the rest is unexplained. The sample table shows 65,000 to 80,000 clones, and about 88% are seen once. The ten largest make up approximately 0.99% of the sample.

The sequence is built from TRBV6-1 and TRBJ2-5; 10 junctional bases match TRBD1. The source of this sequence is an adult with an advanced solid tumor such as melanoma, head and neck, liver or kidney cancer. The source material was CD4+ or CD8+ T cells sorted from blood, sampled in a trial of the OX40 agonist ivuxolimab. Here is the DNA: TGTGCCAGCAGTGAAGCGACAGGGGGCGCGGAGACCCAGTACTTC. This translates into CASSEATGGAETQYF.